This T cell receptor beta chain was identified during a study of shared clonotypes between healthy human individuals. The CDR3 is 18 residues long. Losses at the gene ends were 4 bases for V and 2 bases for J; bases not matched to a gene: 10. Looked up from germline, CDR1 is KGHSH and CDR2 is LQKENI. Some clones are missing from TCRdb's copy, which holds only in-frame ones; the method was immunoSEQ multiplex PCR. The sample lists about 730,000 clones, about two thirds occurring once. The sequenced sample consisted of memory CD4+ T cells sorted from blood. Subset specified: CD45RA-negative fraction. V gene TRBV18 combines with J gene TRBJ1-5; 11 bases line up with TRBD1. This clonotype originated in a woman aged 25 to 45 in good health. This CDR3 reads CASSQTGTGGSGNQPQHF. CDR3 DNA: TGTGCCAGCTCACAGACCGGGACAGGGGGTTCGGGCAATCAGCCCCAGCATTTT.